This T cell receptor (beta chain) was recorded in a study of blood T cell repertoires in COVID-19. For the study at large: Some COVID-19 samples were acute and others convalescent; all came from the United States, Italy and Spain.

Authors' methods: The authors estimated nucleated cell counts from reference gene primer amplification. Repertoires were generated with immunoSEQ multiplex PCR, while TCRdb's copy carries only in-frame clones and drops some. V, J and clone size are taken as reported in that table, and D and trimming were inferred from the DNA itself. The sample gives about 140,000 clones, around 87% of which show up once; under 6.5% is in the top ten. CDR1 and CDR2 from the germline V gene are MGHDK and SYGVNS. The trim removed 5 bases at V and 0 bases at J, leaving 4 bases unmatched. The CDR3 length is 15 residues. The source material was peripheral blood. The V call is TRBV25-1, the J call TRBJ2-1, with 7 bases that match TRBD2. This TCR derives from a human donor in a cohort sampled during active COVID-19. The CDR3 nucleotides read TGTGCCAGCAGTAGAGCGGGGAGCTCCTACAATGAGCAGTTCTTC. Amino acids: CASSRAGSSYNEQFF.